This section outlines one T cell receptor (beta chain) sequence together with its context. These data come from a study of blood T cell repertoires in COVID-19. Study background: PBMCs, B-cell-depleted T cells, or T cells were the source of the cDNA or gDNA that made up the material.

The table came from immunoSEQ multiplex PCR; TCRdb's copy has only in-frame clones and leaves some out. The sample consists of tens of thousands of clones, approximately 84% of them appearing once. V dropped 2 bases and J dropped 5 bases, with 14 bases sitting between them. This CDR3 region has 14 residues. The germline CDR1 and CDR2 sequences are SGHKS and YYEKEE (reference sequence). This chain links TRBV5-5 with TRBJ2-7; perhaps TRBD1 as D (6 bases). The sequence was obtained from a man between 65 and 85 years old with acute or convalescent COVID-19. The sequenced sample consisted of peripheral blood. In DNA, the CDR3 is TGTGCCAGCAGCTTAGGGACACTGGGCAACGAGCAGTACTTC. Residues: CASSLGTLGNEQYF. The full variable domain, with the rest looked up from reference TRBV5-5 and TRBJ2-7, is DAGVTQSPTHLIKTRGQQVTLRCSPISGHKSVSWYQQVLGQGPQFIFQYYEKEERGRGNFPDRFSARQFPNYSSELNVNALLLGDSALYLCASSLGTLGNEQYFGPGTRLTVT.